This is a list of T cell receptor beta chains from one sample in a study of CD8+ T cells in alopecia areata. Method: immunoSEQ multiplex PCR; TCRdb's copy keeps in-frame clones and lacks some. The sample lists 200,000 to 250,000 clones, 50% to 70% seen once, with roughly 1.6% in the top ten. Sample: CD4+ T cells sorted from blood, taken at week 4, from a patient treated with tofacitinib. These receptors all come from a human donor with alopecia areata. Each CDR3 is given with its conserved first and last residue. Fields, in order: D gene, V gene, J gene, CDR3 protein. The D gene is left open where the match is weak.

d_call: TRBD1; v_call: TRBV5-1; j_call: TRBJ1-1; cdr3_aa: CASSWTGEGTEAFF
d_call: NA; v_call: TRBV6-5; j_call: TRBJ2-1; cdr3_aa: CASSDWSQPDEQFF
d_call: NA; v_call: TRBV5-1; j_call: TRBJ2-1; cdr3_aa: CASSGSGTVYNEQFF
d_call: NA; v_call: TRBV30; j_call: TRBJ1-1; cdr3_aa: CAWSVVGTGFTEAFF
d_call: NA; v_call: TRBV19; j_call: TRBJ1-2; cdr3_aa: CASTLDVNYGYTF
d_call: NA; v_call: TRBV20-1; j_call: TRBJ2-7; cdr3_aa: CSVMTSYEQYF
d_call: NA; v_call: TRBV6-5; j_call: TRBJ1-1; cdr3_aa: CATHKNTEAFF
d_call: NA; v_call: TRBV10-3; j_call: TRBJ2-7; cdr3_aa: CAISGGKVGYEQYF
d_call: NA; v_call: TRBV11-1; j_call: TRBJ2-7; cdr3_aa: CASSQAGQSNFEQYF
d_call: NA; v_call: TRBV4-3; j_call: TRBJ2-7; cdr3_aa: CASSQDQGYGYEQYF
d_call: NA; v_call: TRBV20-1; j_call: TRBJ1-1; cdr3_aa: CSARMNTEAFF
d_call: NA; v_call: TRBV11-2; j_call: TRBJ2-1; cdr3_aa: CASSLDRSYNEQFF
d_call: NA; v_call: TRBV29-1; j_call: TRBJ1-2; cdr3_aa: CSVGTVGWDGYTF
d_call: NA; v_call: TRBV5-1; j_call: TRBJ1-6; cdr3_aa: CASSSMLGSPLHF
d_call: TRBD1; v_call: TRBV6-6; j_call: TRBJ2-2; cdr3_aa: CASSRGTGTTGELFF
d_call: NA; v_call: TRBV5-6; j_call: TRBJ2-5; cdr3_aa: CASSVQGTQETQYF
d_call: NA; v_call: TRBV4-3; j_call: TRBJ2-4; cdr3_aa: CASSQDHGGVAKNIQYF
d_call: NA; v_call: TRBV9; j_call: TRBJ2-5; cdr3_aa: CASSGPGKQETQYF
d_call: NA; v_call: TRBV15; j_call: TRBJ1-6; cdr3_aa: CATSRGQGSPLHF
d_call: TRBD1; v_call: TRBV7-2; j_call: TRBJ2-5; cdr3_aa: CASSRLDRGWETQYF
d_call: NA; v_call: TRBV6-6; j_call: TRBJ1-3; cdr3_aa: CASRNRVKGNTIYF
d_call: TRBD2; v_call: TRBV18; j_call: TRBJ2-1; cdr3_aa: CASSPFGLGEQFF
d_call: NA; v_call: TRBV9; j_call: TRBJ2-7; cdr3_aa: CASSGTGERTYEQYF
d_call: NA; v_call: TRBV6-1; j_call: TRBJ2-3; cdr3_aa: CACRQGQISDTQYF
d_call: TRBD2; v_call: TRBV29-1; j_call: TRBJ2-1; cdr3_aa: CSVYSGGTSEQFF
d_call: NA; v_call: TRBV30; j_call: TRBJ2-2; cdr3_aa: CAWTRTGELFF
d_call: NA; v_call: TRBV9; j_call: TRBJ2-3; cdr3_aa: CASSVEGDTQYF
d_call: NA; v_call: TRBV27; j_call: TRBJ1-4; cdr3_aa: CASSLRSTQKLFF
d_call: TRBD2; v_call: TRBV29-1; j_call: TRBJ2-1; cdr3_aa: CSALTSGGYNEQFF
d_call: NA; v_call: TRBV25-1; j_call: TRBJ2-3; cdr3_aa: CASSVRDTDTQYF
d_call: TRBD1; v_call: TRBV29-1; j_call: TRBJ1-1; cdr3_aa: CSGTGRMNTEAFF
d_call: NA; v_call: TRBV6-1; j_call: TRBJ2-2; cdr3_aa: CASSSRTTWGGELFF
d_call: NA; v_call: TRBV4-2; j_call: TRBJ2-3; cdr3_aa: CASSQDHTYTQYF
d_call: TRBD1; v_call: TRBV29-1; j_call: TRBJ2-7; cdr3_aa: CSVRQGNPNYEQYF
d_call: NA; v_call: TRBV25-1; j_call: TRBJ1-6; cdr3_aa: CASSEVGNSPLHF
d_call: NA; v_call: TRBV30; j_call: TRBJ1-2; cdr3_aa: CAWSMGPYGYTF
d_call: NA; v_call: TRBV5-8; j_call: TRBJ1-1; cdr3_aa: CASSLGDGRDTEAFF
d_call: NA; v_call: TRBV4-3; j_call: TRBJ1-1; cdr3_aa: CASSQEGGGAFF
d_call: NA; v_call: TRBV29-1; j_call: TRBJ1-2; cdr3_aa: CSGQELNYGYTF
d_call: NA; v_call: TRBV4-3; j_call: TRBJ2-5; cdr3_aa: CASSQDLTGETQYF
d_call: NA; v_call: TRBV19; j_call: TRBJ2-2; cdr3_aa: CASSIDRRTGELFF
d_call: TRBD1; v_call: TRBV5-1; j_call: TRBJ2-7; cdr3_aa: CASSLETGGPYEQYF
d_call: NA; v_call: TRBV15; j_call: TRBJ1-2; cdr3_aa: CATSRDTGTRLKGYTF
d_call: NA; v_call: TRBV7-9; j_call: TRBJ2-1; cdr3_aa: CASSLALYNEQFF
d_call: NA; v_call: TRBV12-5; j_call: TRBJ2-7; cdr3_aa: CASGSAYEQYF
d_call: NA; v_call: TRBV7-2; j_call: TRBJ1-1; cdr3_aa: CASSLQGMTVAFF
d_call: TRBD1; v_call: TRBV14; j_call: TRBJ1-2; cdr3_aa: CASSRDRTAGYTF
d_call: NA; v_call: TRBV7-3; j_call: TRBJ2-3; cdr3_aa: CASSLVPTSTDTQYF
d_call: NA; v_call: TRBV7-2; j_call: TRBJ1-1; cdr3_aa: CASSPGRRQAFF
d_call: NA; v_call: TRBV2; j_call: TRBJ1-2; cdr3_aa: CASSERPALGYGYTF